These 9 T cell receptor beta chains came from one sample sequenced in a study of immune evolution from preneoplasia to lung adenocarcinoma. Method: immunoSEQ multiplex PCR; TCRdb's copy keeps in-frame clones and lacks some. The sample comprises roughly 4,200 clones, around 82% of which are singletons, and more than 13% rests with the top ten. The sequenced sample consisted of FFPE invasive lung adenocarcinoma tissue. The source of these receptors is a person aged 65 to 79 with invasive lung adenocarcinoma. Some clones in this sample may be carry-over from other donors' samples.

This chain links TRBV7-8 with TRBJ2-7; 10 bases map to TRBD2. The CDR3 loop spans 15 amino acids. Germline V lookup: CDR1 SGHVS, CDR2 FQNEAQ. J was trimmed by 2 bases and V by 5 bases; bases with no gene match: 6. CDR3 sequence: CASSSGTSATYEQYF. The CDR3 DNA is TGTGCCAGCAGCAGCGGGACTAGCGCAACCTACGAGCAGTACTTC.

The CDR3 protein is CAWSARDSLVYGYTF. CDR3 in DNA: TGTGCCTGGAGTGCCAGGGACAGCCTAGTCTATGGCTACACCTTC. V and J are TRBV30 and TRBJ1-2; 7 bases match TRBD1. Germline lookup yields CDR1 GTSNPN and CDR2 SVGIG (reference sequence). The CDR3 runs 15 residues. J was trimmed by 4 bases and V by 1 base; bases with no gene match: 9.

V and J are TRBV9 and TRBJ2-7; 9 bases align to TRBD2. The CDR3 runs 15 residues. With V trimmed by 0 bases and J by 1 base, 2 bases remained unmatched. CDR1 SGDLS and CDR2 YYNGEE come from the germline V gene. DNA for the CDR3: TGTGCCAGCAGCGTAGCGGGACTAGCATCCTACGAGCAGTACTTC. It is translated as CASSVAGLASYEQYF.

The CDR3 nucleotides read TGTGCTAGTGGTTCGGACTGGACGAACACTGAAGCTTTCTTT. Its protein product is CASGSDWTNTEAFF. The chain uses TRBV12-5 and TRBJ1-1, with unresolved D. Germline CDR1 is LGHNT and CDR2 is FRNRAP. Trimming removed 4 bases from V and 1 base from J, with 10 bases in between. CDR3 size: 14 residues.

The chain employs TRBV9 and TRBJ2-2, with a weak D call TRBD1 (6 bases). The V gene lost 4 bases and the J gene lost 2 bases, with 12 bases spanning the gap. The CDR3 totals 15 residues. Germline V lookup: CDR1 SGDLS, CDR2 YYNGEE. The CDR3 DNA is TGTGCCAGCAGCCAAAGACAGGAAAACACCGGGGAGCTGTTTTTT. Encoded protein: CASSQRQENTGELFF.

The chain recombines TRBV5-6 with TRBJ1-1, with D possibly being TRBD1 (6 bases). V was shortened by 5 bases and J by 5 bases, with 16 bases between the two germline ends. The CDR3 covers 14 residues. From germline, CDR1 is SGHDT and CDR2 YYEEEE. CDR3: CASSTGTWETEAFF. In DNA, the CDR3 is TGTGCCAGCAGTACCGGGACATGGGAAACTGAAGCTTTCTTT.

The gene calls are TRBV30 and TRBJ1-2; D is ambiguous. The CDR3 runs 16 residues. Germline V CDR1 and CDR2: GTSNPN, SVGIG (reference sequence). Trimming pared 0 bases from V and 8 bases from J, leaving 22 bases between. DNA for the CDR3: TGTGCCTGGAGTGTTTGGATGGGCAGCTCCCTTTGGGGCTACACCTTC. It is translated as CAWSVWMGSSLWGYTF.

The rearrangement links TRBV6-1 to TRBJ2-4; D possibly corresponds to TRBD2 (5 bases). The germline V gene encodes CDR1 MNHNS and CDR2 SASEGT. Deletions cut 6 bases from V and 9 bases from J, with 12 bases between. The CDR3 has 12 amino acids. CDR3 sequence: CASRGLPVIQYF. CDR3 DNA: TGTGCCAGCAGAGGACTGCCCGTCATTCAGTACTTC.

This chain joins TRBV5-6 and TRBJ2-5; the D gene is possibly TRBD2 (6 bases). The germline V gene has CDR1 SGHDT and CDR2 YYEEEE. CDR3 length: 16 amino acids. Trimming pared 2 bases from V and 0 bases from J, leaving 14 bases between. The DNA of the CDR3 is TGTGCCAGCAGCTTTGTGGCGGGAACGAACCAAGAGACCCAGTACTTC. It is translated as CASSFVAGTNQETQYF.